The following is a TCR beta chain sequence with its context. The data were obtained in a study of T cell changes during pregnancy in multiple sclerosis. The V end was cut by 4 bases, the J end by 6 bases, with 11 bases between. Per the germline V gene, CDR1 is LNHDA and CDR2 is SQIVND (reference sequence). This CDR3 has 13 amino acids. Method: immunoSEQ multiplex PCR; TCRdb's copy keeps in-frame clones and lacks some. The table records 25,000 to 35,000 clones, under 95% of them present only once. This clonotype originated in a female donor in good health, enrolled as a control in a pregnancy study. The material was CD4+ T cells from peripheral blood mononuclear cells, obtained in the second trimester of pregnancy. This chain connects TRBV19 to TRBJ2-3, with a weak D call TRBD1 (5 bases). The CDR3 coding sequence is TGTGCCAGTAGTACCGGACACCCCGATACGCAGTATTTT. This codes for CASSTGHPDTQYF.